These 21 T cell receptor beta chains came from one sample sequenced in a study of T cells in Graves' hyperthyroidism and ophthalmopathy (dated by TCRdb to the late 2010s). Library creation used multiplex PCR. The sequencing machine was an Illumina HiSeq 2000. TCR beta CDR3 regions were amplified from RNA transcripts. The first round of RT-PCR for the TCR CDR3 was performed with the HTBI primer set and the Qiagen OneStep RT-PCR kit. The public reads were reanalyzed by TCRdb: fastp trimming at Q25, MiXCR alignment, in-frame beta chains only. Under each unique CDR3 protein, matching rows form one entry showing the most common genes and DNA. The sample table shows some 370,000 distinct CDR3 sequences, and over 11% are seen once. The ten largest make up 28% of the sample. Sequenced sample: blood. All receptors derive from a man between 50 and 59 years old with Graves' ophthalmopathy.

In this sample, this clonotype turned up many times. V gene TRBV11-2 combines with J gene TRBJ2-1; D call uncertain. The ends were cut back, 10 bases at V and 1 base at J, with 11 bases in the middle. The CDR3 consists of 13 residues. CDR1 is SGHAT, CDR2 FQNNGV, per germline. The CDR3 DNA reads TGTGCCATCCTTGGCGTTTCCTACAATGAGCAGTTCTTC. Translating gives CAILGVSYNEQFF.

There are a few counts of this clonotype. The chain joins TRBV29-1 to TRBJ1-2, with D tentatively TRBD1 (5 bases). Trimming removed 6 bases from V and 4 bases from J, with 12 bases in between. Germline-derived CDR1 and CDR2 are SQVTM and ANQGSEA. This CDR3 spans 12 amino acids. The CDR3 reads CSVATGPYGYTF. DNA for the CDR3: TGCAGCGTGGCGACGGGACCCTATGGCTACACCTTC.

This chain connects TRBV19 to TRBJ2-7, with TRBD2 identical over 9 bases. The CDR3 runs 15 residues. CDR1 is LNHDA, CDR2 SQIVND, per germline (reference sequence). Losses at the gene ends were 4 bases for V and 1 base for J; bases not matched to a gene: 5. DNA for the CDR3: TGTGCCAGTAGTACCACCGGACTAGCGTCCTACGAGCAGTACTTC. Translated, it gives CASSTTGLASYEQYF.

This clonotype was observed many times. This chain's CDR3 is CASSFTTALTSTDTQYF. The CDR3 nucleotides are TGCGCCAGCAGCTTTACGACAGCCTTGACTAGCACAGATACGCAGTATTTT. The chain recombines TRBV5-1 with TRBJ2-3; a weak D match, TRBD1 (5 bases). The CDR3 is 17 residues long. From germline, CDR1 is SGHRS and CDR2 YFSETQ. V lost 2 bases, J lost 0 bases, and 16 bases lay in between.

This clonotype was seen only a few times. The chain combines TRBV12-3 or TRBV12-4 with TRBJ1-2; 8 bases match TRBD1. V lost 7 bases and J lost 2; bases outside the gene matches: 15. CDR3 length: 17 residues. The CDR3 sequence is CASTPTGATGGNYGYTF. In DNA form, the CDR3 reads TGTGCCAGCACCCCGACAGGGGCGACTGGAGGCAACTATGGCTACACCTTC.

This clonotype was counted at least ten times. V is TRBV29-1 and J is TRBJ2-7, with D unclear. The germline CDR1 and CDR2 sequences are SQVTM and ANQGSEA. This CDR3 comprises 13 residues. The germline V and J ends were trimmed by 3 bases and 1 base, with 10 bases remaining between them. CDR3 sequence reads: CSVDSGRSYEQYF. The CDR3 region has the DNA TGCAGCGTTGACTCAGGTCGGTCCTACGAGCAGTACTTC.

CDR3: CASGGGISQETQYF. Written as DNA, the CDR3 is TGTGCCAGCGGAGGGGGTATATCACAAGAGACCCAGTACTTC. This chain connects TRBV7-2 to TRBJ2-5; tentatively, D is TRBD1 or TRBD2 (6 bases each). V dropped 8 bases and J dropped 2 bases, with 15 bases sitting between them. The CDR3 is 14 amino acids. Germline CDR1 reads SGHTA; CDR2 reads FQGNSA.

This clonotype was recorded many times. The V gene is TRBV7-3, the J gene TRBJ2-2; 7 bases align to TRBD2. After removal of 4 bases from V and 6 bases from J, the junction contained 5 bases not matched to a gene. Per germline, CDR1 SGHTA and CDR2 FQGTGA. CDR3 size: 14 residues. CDR3 in amino acids: CASSSAGVAGELFF. The CDR3, as DNA: TGTGCCAGCAGCTCCGCGGGGGTCGCCGGGGAGCTGTTTTTT. Full variable domain (rest looked up from reference TRBV7-3 and TRBJ2-2): GAGVSQTPSNKVTEKGKYVELRCDPISGHTALYWYRQSLGQGPEFLIYFQGTGAADDSGLPNDRFFAVRPEGSVSTLKIQRTERGDSAVYLCASSSAGVAGELFFGEGSRLTVL.

A few counts support this clonotype. This chain uses TRBV7-3 with TRBJ1-6; D gene ambiguous. The CDR3 consists of 15 residues. Trimming removed 1 base at V and 5 bases at J, with 9 bases between. Germline V lookup: CDR1 SGHTA, CDR2 FQGTGA. The CDR3 DNA follows: TGTGCCAGCAGCTTAAATGGATTGAATAATTCACCCCTCCACTTT. It codes for CASSLNGLNNSPLHF.

This clonotype came up many times. CDR3 region: CASSYLRGLASRSYEQYF. The CDR3 DNA follows: TGTGCCAGCAGTTACCTTAGGGGACTAGCGTCCCGCTCCTACGAGCAGTACTTC. The chain recombines TRBV6-2 or TRBV6-3 with TRBJ2-7, with 10 positions matching TRBD2. V trimming: 2 bases; J trimming: 0 bases; junction bases outside the gene matches: 10. CDR3 length: 18 residues. Germline CDR1 MNHEY, CDR2 SVGEGT.

Worth noting for this clonotype: Relative to the germline gene, one junction end is altered; a read error may explain this. The rearrangement links TRBV10-3 to TRBJ1-5; a possible D gene is TRBD1 (5 bases). This CDR3 is 15 amino acids long. Germline values: CDR1 ENHRY, CDR2 SYGVKD. Here the CDR3 reads CAIGGTGLSSQPQHF. In DNA, the CDR3 is TGTGCCATCGGTGGTACAGGACTTAGCAGTCAGCCCCAGCATTTT.

This clonotype was seen ten or more times. The rearrangement uses TRBV20-1 and TRBJ2-3; no clear D. CDR1 and CDR2 (germline): DFQATT, SNEGSKA (reference sequence). V was cut by 6 bases and J by 5 bases, with 18 bases left in between. This CDR3 has 14 amino acids. CDR3 in DNA: TGCAGTGCCCCTATAGAGGAACATCGAGATACGCAGTATTTT. This encodes CSAPIEEHRDTQYF.

This clonotype has only a few counts. Its ends do not fully match the called genes, so a read error is possible. The chain is built from TRBV5-1 and TRBJ1-2; 9 bases agree with TRBD1. Germline V gene data show CDR1 as SGHRS and CDR2 as YFSETQ. The CDR3 covers 16 residues. CDR3 loop: CASSADRGSFAVGCTF. The CDR3 region has the DNA TGCGCCAGCAGCGCGGACAGGGGATCGTTCGCGGTTGGCTGCACCTTC.

The chain carries TRBV5-5 and TRBJ2-5; 10 bases map to TRBD2. Germline V lookup: CDR1 SGHKS, CDR2 YYEKEE (reference sequence). This CDR3 region has 15 residues. J gave up 4 bases and V 1 base, and 4 bases lay outside the gene matches. CDR3: CASSLPTSGIETQYF. The CDR3 DNA is TGTGCCAGCAGCTTGCCAACTAGCGGGATAGAGACCCAGTACTTC.

This clonotype was recorded at least ten times. The chain is built from TRBV6-1 and TRBJ2-7, with D unresolved. V lost 4 bases and J lost 4, with 8 bases in between. This CDR3 has 12 residues. Germline assignment: CDR1 MNHNS and CDR2 SASEGT. CDR3 sequence (DNA): TGTGCCAGCAGTGTTGGGATGTACGAGCAGTACTTC. This gives the protein CASSVGMYEQYF.

This clonotype was counted many times. The chain recombines TRBV20-1 with TRBJ1-2, with TRBD1 matching 7 bases. Unmatched junction bases numbered 7, after V lost 2 bases and J lost 1 base. The CDR3 consists of 15 residues. The germline CDR1 and CDR2 sequences are DFQATT and SNEGSKA (reference sequence). DNA for the CDR3: TGCAGTGCTAGAAAATGGGACAGCAATAACTATGGCTACACCTTC. Translating gives CSARKWDSNNYGYTF.

This clonotype is a singleton in its sample. This chain's CDR3 is CASSAPGLATYNEQFF. The CDR3 nucleotides read TGTGCCAGCTCCGCACCGGGACTAGCGACCTACAATGAGCAGTTCTTC. The chain uses TRBV18 and TRBJ2-1, with 10 bases identical to TRBD2. The CDR3 spans 16 residues. Germline CDR1 is KGHSH and CDR2 is LQKENI. J was trimmed by 2 bases and V by 6 bases; bases with no gene match: 7.

Many counts were recorded for this clonotype. This sequence joins TRBV27 and TRBJ2-2, with 8 bases matching TRBD2. The CDR3 loop spans 13 amino acids. The V and J ends lost 5 bases and 6 bases, in that order; junction bases with no gene match: 2. Germline-derived CDR1 and CDR2 are MNHEY and SMNVEV (reference sequence). The CDR3 loop reads CASSSGSSGELFF. The CDR3 bases are TGTGCCAGCAGTAGCGGGAGTTCCGGGGAGCTGTTTTTT.

The chain couples TRBV27 to TRBJ2-3, with TRBD2 matching over 15 bases. The CDR3 has 16 residues. V trimming: 4 bases; J trimming: 7 bases; junction bases outside the gene matches: 6. CDR1 is MNHEY, CDR2 SMNVEV, per germline (reference sequence). The CDR3 spells CASSSGLAGGFYTQYF. CDR3 DNA sequence: TGTGCCAGCAGTTCTGGACTAGCGGGAGGGTTTTATACGCAGTATTTT.

This clonotype has at least ten counts. The V and J genes are TRBV28 and TRBJ2-7, with 9 bases aligning to TRBD1. Germline V lookup: CDR1 MDHEN, CDR2 SYDVKM. CDR3 length equals 13 residues. J gave up 3 bases and V 5 bases, and 2 bases lay outside the gene matches. This CDR3 is CASSAGQGYEQYF. The CDR3, as DNA: TGTGCCAGCAGTGCGGGACAGGGCTACGAGCAGTACTTC.

In its sample, this clonotype was seen many times. The chain's CDR3 is CASSGPHSSYEQYF. Here the CDR3 DNA reads TGTGCCAGCAGCGGACCCCATAGCTCCTACGAGCAGTACTTC. The chain joins TRBV12-3 or TRBV12-4 to TRBJ2-7, with D uncertain. The ends were cut back, 6 bases at V and 0 bases at J, with 12 bases in the middle. CDR3 size: 14 residues.